The text below deals with one T cell receptor beta chain. These data come from a study of T cell changes during pregnancy in multiple sclerosis. Data came from immunoSEQ multiplex PCR; TCRdb stores just in-frame clones and leaves some out. The sample lists 40,000 or so clones, 75% to 95% occurring once. CDR1 and CDR2 (germline): SNHLY, FYNNEI. V gave up 5 bases and J gave up 5 bases; unmatched junction bases: 9. The CDR3 is 15 residues long. The material sequenced was CD4+ T cells from peripheral blood mononuclear cells, taken in the third trimester of pregnancy. The receptor comes from a female donor in good health, enrolled as a control in a pregnancy study. The chain uses TRBV2 and TRBJ2-5, with TRBD2 matching over 9 bases. This CDR3 reads CASSTGTSLGETQYF. The CDR3 bases are TGTGCCAGCAGTACCGGGACTAGCTTGGGTGAGACCCAGTACTTC. Full variable domain (remainder filled in from reference TRBV2 and TRBJ2-5): EPEVTQTPSHQVTQMGQEVILRCVPISNHLYFYWYRQILGQKVEFLVSFYNNEISEKSEIFDDQFSVERPDGSNFTLKIRSTKLEDSAMYFCASSTGTSLGETQYFGPGTRLLVL.